This T cell receptor (beta chain) was recorded in a study of T cell responses to AZD1222 COVID-19 vaccine. General observations from the study: Once two AZD1222 doses were given, Spike-specific TCR breadth and depth went up. White British donors predominated, females outnumbered males, and clonal diversity was possibly underestimated.

Profiled with immunoSEQ multiplex PCR; TCRdb holds only in-frame clones, not every one. Seen here are about 84,000 clones, approximately 90% observed once, and the top ten hold 1.5%. The CDR3 runs 16 residues. The germline V and J ends were trimmed by 8 bases and 2 bases, with 21 bases remaining between them. Germline lookup yields CDR1 LNHDA and CDR2 SQIVND (reference sequence). This clone appeared a few times. The antigen remains undetermined. Source: peripheral blood, taken on day 0 of AZD1222 vaccination. This chain uses TRBV19 with TRBJ1-1; tentative D call: TRBD1 (6 bases). This receptor was taken from an adult in good health. The CDR3 DNA reads TGTGCCAGTGCGTACCCCACCGGGACATCAAACACTGAAGCTTTCTTT. Translating it yields CASAYPTGTSNTEAFF. Full variable domain (missing parts from reference TRBV19 and TRBJ1-1): DGGITQSPKYLFRKEGQNVTLSCEQNLNHDAMYWYRQDPGQGLRLIYYSQIVNDFQKGDIAEGYSVSREKKESFPLTVTSAQKNPTAFYLCASAYPTGTSNTEAFFGQGTRLTVV.